This T cell receptor beta chain was identified during a study of cytomegalovirus exposure and HLA in healthy donors. The study, taken as a whole, reports: When analyzed later, a missense DCLRE1C variant was found to be linked to TCR beta V- and J-gene trimming.

The study ran its PCR with 60 Vbeta and 13 Jbeta primers. Clones were sequenced by immunoSEQ multiplex PCR, and TCRdb holds only the in-frame ones, with some missing. This sample has some 140,000 clones, with about 74% found just once. V dropped 2 bases and J dropped 5 bases, with 7 bases sitting between them. The germline CDR1 and CDR2 sequences are SGHNT and YYREEE (reference sequence). The CDR3 is 12 residues long. Comment on this clone: Its antigen is undetermined.

The rearrangement joins TRBV5-4 to TRBJ2-5, with D unresolved. The TCR was taken from a man aged 18 to 29 in good health and CMV-seropositive. The sample taken for sequencing was PBMCs. CDR3 nucleotides: TGTGCCAGCAGCTTCAATTTCGAGACCCAGTACTTC. Protein product: CASSFNFETQYF.